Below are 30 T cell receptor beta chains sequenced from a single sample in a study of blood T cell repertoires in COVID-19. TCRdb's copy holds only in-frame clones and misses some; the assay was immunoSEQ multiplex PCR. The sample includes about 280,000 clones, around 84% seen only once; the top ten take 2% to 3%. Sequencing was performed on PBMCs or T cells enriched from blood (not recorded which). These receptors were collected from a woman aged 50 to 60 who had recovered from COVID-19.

Written as DNA, the CDR3 is TGTGCCAGTAGTATTTTTGGGCGGGATGAGCAGTTCTTC. Translation: CASSIFGRDEQFF. The chain combines TRBV19 with TRBJ2-1; perhaps TRBD2 as D (5 bases). Trimming cost V 3 bases and J 8 bases, with 11 bases left between them. Germline CDR1 is LNHDA and CDR2 is SQIVND (reference sequence). This CDR3 spans 13 amino acids.

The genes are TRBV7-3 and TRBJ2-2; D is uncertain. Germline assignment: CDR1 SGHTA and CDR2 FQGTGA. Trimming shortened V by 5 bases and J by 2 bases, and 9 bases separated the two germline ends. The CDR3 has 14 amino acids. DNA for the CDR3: TGTGCCAGCAGCCCAGACACAAACACCGGGGAGCTGTTTTTT. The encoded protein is CASSPDTNTGELFF.

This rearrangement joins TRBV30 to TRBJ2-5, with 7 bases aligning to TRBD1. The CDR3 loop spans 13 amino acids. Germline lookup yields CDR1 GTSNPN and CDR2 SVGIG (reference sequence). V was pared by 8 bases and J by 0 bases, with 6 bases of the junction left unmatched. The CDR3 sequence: CARKDRNQETQYF. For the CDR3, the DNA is TGTGCCCGAAAGGACAGGAACCAAGAGACCCAGTACTTC.

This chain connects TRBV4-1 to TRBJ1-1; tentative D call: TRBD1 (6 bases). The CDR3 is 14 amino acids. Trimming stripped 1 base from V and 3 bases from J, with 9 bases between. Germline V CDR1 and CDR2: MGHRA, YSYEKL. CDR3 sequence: CASSQGGGDTEAFF. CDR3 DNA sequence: TGCGCCAGCAGCCAAGGAGGGGGGGACACTGAAGCTTTCTTT.

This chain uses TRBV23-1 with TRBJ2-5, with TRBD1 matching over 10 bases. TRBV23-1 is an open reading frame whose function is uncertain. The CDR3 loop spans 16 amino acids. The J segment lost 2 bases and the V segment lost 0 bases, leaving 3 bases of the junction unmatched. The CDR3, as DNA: TGCGCCAGCAGTCAATCGGGACAGGGGATTCAAGAGACCCAGTACTTC. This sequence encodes CASSQSGQGIQETQYF.

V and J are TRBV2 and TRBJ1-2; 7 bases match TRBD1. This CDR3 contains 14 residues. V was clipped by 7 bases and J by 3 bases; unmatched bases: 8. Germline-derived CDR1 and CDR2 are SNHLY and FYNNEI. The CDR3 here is CASKPDRADYGYTF. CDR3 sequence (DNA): TGTGCCAGCAAACCTGACAGGGCGGACTATGGCTACACCTTC.

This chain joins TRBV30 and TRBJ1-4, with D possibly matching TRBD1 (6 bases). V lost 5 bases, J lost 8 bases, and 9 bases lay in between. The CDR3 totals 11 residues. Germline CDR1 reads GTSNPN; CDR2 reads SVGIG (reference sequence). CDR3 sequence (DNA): TGTGCCTGGGGAACAGGGGAAAAACTGTTTTTT. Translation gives CAWGTGEKLFF.

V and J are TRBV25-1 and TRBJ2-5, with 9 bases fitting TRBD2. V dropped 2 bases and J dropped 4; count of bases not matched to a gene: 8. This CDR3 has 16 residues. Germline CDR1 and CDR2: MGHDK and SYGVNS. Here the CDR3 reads CASSEASGALRETQYF. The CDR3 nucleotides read TGTGCCAGCAGTGAAGCTAGCGGGGCATTAAGAGAGACCCAGTACTTC.

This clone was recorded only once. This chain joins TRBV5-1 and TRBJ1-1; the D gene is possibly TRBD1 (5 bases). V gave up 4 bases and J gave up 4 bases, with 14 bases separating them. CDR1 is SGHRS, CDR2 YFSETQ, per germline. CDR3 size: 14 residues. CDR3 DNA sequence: TGCGCCAGCAGCGAGACAGTTCCTTCCACTGAAGCTTTCTTT. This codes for CASSETVPSTEAFF.

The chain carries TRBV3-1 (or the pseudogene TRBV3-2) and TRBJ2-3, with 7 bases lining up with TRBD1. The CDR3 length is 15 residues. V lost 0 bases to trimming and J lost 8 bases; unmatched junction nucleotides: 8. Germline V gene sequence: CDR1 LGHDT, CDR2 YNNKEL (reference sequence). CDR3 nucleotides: TGTGCCAGCAGCCAAGATCTTGCCCGACAGGGTACGCAGTATTTT. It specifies CASSQDLARQGTQYF.

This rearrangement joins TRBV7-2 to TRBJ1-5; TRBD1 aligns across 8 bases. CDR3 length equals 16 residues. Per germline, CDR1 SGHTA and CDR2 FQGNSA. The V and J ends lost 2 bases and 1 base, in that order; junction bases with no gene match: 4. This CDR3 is CASSLLGQASNQPQHF. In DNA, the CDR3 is TGTGCCAGCAGCTTACTGGGACAGGCGAGCAATCAGCCCCAGCATTTT. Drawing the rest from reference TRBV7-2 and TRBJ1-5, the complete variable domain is GAGVSQSPSNKVTEKGKDVELRCDPISGHTALYWYRQSLGQGLEFLIYFQGNSAPDKSGLPSDRFSAERTGGSVSTLTIQRTQQEDSAVYLCASSLLGQASNQPQHFGDGTRLSIL.

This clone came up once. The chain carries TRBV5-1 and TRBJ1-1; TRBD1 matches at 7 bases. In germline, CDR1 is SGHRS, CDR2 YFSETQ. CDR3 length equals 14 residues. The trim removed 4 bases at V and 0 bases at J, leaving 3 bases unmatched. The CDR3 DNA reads TGCGCCAGCAGCGAGGGACAGATGAACACTGAAGCTTTCTTT. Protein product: CASSEGQMNTEAFF.

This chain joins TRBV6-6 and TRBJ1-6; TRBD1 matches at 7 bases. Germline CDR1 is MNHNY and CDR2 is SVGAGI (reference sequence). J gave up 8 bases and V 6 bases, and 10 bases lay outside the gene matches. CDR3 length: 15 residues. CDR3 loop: CASRGTGVIDSPLHF. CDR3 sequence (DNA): TGTGCCAGCAGGGGAACAGGGGTTATTGATTCACCCCTCCACTTT.

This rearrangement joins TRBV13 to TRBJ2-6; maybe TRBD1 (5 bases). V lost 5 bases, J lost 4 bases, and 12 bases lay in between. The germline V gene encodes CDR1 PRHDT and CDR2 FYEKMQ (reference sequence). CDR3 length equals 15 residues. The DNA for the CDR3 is TGTGCCAGCAGCGCAGGGCTATCCGGGGCCAACGTCCTGACTTTC. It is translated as CASSAGLSGANVLTF. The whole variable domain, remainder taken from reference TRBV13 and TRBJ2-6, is AAGVIQSPRHLIKEKRETATLKCYPIPRHDTVYWYQQGPGQDPQFLISFYEKMQSDKGSIPDRFSAQQFSDYHSELNMSSLELGDSALYFCASSAGLSGANVLTFGAGSRLTVL.

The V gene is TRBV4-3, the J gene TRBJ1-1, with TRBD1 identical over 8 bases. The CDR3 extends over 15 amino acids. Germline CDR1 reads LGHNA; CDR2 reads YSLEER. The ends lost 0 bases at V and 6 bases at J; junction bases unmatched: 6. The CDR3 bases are TGCGCCAGCAGCCAAGATGCGGACAGGGAGGCTGAAGCTTTCTTT. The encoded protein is CASSQDADREAEAFF.

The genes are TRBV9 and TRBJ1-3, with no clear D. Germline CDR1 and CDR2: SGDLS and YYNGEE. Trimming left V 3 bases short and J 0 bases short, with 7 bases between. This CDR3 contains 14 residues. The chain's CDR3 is CASSGANSGNTIYF. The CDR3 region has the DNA TGTGCCAGCAGCGGGGCGAACTCTGGAAACACCATATATTTT.

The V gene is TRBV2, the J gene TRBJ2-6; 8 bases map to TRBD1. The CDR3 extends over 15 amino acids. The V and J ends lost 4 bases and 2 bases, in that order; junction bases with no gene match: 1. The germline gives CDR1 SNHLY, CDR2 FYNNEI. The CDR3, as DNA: TGTGCCAGCAGTGCAGGGGGCGCTGGGGCCAACGTCCTGACTTTC. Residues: CASSAGGAGANVLTF.

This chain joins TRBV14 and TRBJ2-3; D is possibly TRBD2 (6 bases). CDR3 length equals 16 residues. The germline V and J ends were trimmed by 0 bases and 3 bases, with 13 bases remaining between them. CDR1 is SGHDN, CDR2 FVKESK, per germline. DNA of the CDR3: TGTGCCAGCAGCCAAGAAAGGCTAGCGTGGACAGATACGCAGTATTTT. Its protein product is CASSQERLAWTDTQYF.

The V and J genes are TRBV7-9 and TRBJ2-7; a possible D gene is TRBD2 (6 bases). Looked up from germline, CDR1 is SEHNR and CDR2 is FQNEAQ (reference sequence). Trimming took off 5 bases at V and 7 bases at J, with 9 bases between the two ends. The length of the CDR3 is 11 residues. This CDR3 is CASSAGNEQYF. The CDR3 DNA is TGTGCCAGCAGCGCGGGAAATGAGCAGTACTTC. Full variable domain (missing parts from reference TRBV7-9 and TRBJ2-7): DTGVSQNPRHKITKRGQNVTFRCDPISEHNRLYWYRQTLGQGPEFLTYFQNEAQLEKSRLLSDRFSAERPKGSFSTLEIQRTEQGDSAMYLCASSAGNEQYFGPGTRLTVT.

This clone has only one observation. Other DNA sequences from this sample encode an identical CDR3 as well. CDR3 loop: CASSGPGTGTNEQFF. DNA for the CDR3: TGCGCCAGCAGTGGTCCCGGGACAGGGACGAATGAGCAGTTCTTC. The chain recombines TRBV10-1 with TRBJ2-1, with 9 bases lining up with TRBD1. This CDR3 region has 15 residues. Germline loops: CDR1 WNHNN, CDR2 SYGVQD (reference sequence). V was clipped by 4 bases and J by 7 bases; unmatched bases: 8.

The CDR3 is CASSLASGYEQYF. The CDR3 DNA reads TGCGCCAGCAGCTTGGCTAGCGGCTACGAGCAGTACTTC. This chain links TRBV5-1 with TRBJ2-7; 7 nucleotides agree with TRBD2. Germline trimming cut 0 bases from V and 3 bases from J; bases unmatched to any gene: 0. The CDR3 is made up of 13 amino acids. Germline values: CDR1 SGHRS, CDR2 YFSETQ.

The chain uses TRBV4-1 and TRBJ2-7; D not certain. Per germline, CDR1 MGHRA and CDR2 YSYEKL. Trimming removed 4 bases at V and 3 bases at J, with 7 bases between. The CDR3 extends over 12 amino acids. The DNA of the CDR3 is TGCGCCAGCAGCCCCCCAGGCTACGAGCAGTACTTC. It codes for CASSPPGYEQYF.

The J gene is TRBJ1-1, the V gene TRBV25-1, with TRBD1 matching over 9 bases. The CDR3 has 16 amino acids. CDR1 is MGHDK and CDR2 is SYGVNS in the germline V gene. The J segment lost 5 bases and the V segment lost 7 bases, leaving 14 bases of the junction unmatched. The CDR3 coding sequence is TGTGCCAGCAAGCCACCGGACAGGGGAGGGTGGACTGAAGCTTTCTTT. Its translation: CASKPPDRGGWTEAFF.

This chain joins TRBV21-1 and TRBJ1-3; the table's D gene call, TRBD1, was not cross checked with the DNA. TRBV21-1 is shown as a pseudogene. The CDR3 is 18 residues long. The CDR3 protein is CASVRDRGIPRSGNTIYF. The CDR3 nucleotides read TGTGCCAGCGTACGGGACAGGGGGATCCCTCGCTCTGGAAACACCATATATTTT.

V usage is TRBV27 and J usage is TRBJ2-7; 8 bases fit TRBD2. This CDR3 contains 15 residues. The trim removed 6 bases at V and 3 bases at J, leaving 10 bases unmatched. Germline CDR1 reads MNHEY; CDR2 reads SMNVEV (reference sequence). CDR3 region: CASSPSSGRVYEQYF. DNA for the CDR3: TGTGCCAGCAGCCCCAGTTCCGGGAGGGTCTACGAGCAGTACTTC.

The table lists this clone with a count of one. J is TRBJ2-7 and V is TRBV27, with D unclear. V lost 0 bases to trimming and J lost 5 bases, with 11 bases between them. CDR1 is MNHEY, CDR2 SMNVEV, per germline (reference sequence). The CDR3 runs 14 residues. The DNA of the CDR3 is TGTGCCAGCAGTTTATCCCGGCAGGATCACGAGCAGTACTTC. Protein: CASSLSRQDHEQYF.

As DNA, the CDR3 is TGCAGCGTTGGCGGGGGGCCCAAAAACATTCAGTACTTC. It yields the protein CSVGGGPKNIQYF. The rearrangement links TRBV29-1 to TRBJ2-4; TRBD2 agrees at 8 bases. The ends lost 4 bases at V and 2 bases at J; junction bases unmatched: 1. The germline V gene has CDR1 SQVTM and CDR2 ANQGSEA. CDR3 length: 13 amino acids.

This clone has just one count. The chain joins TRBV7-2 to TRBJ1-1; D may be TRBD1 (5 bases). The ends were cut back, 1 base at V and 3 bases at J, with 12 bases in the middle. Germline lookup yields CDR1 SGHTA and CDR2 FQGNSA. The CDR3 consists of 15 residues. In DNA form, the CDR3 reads TGTGCCAGCAGCTTAGAACAGGCTCAGGACACTGAAGCTTTCTTT. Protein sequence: CASSLEQAQDTEAFF.

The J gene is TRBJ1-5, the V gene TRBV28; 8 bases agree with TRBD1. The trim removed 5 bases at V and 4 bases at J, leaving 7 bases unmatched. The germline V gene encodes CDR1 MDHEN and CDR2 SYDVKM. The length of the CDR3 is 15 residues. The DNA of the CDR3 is TGTGCCAGCAGTCGGACAGGGATCGCTAATCAGCCCCAGCATTTT. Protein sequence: CASSRTGIANQPQHF.

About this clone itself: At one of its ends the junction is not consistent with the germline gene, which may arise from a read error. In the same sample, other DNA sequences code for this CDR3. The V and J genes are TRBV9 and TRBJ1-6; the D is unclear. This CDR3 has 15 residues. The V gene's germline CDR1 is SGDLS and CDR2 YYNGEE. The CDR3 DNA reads TGTGCCAGTAGCGTAGGGCCCGAATCGAATTCACCCCTCCACTTT. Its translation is CASSVGPESNSPLHF.